Described below is a single T cell receptor beta chain sequence and its context. Its antigen remains unidentified. This record comes from a study of cytomegalovirus exposure and HLA in healthy donors. In the study overall: Roughly 179 million T cells yielded approximately 100 million unique TCR beta sequences, as an earlier analysis found. General study results and limits: A prior analysis recorded that most TCR beta V segments were productive about 87% or about 30% of the time. In vitro testing confirmed a few CMV-associated chains as specific for CMV antigens.

Use of 60 Vbeta and 13 Jbeta primers characterized the PCR. Source study methods: Unique TCR beta chains numbered around 75 million in a later analysis, with some 9.9 million shared. Repertoires were generated with immunoSEQ multiplex PCR, while TCRdb's copy carries only in-frame clones and drops some. That table is the source of V, J and clone size, and D and trimming were worked out from the DNA. The listing contains 200,000 or so clones. The CDR3 has 15 residues. The V end was cut by 1 base, the J end by 4 bases, with 11 bases between. Germline values: CDR1 MNHNS, CDR2 SASEGT. The receptor was derived from a girl between 2 and 10 years old in good health and CMV-seropositive. The V call is TRBV6-1, the J call TRBJ2-1; a possible D gene is TRBD1 (5 bases). Sequencing was carried out using PBMCs. This CDR3 reads CASSEEAGLYNEQFF. The DNA of the CDR3 is TGTGCCAGCAGTGAAGAGGCAGGGTTATACAATGAGCAGTTCTTC.